The sequence of this T cell receptor (beta chain) was determined in a study of blood T cell repertoires in COVID-19. Whole-study context: The samples span acute and convalescent COVID-19 from the United States, Italy and Spain. Sources were T cells, B-cell-depleted T cells, or PBMCs; the material itself was cDNA or gDNA.

Under the authors' procedure: Quantification of nucleated cells was approximated via reference gene primer amplification. TCRdb keeps only in-frame clones here, not all; method: immunoSEQ multiplex PCR. The V and J calls and clone size were taken over from that table, and D and trimming were inferred from the DNA. The sample includes around 470,000 clones, 90% of them seen just once. The J segment lost 5 bases and the V segment lost 6 bases, leaving 12 bases of the junction unmatched. Germline CDR1 reads LNHDA; CDR2 reads SQIVND (reference sequence). The CDR3 has 15 residues. The TCR comes from a man aged 18 to 35 who had recovered from COVID-19. The sample consisted of PBMCs or T cells enriched from blood (not recorded which). The chain employs TRBV19 and TRBJ1-2; 7 positions agree with TRBD1. The CDR3: CASSTQTGSRYGYTF. The CDR3 DNA sequence: TGTGCCAGTAGCACTCAGACAGGGTCGAGGTATGGCTACACCTTC. The full variable domain, rest sourced from reference TRBV19 and TRBJ1-2, is DGGITQSPKYLFRKEGQNVTLSCEQNLNHDAMYWYRQDPGQGLRLIYYSQIVNDFQKGDIAEGYSVSREKKESFPLTVTSAQKNPTAFYLCASSTQTGSRYGYTFGSGTRLTVV.